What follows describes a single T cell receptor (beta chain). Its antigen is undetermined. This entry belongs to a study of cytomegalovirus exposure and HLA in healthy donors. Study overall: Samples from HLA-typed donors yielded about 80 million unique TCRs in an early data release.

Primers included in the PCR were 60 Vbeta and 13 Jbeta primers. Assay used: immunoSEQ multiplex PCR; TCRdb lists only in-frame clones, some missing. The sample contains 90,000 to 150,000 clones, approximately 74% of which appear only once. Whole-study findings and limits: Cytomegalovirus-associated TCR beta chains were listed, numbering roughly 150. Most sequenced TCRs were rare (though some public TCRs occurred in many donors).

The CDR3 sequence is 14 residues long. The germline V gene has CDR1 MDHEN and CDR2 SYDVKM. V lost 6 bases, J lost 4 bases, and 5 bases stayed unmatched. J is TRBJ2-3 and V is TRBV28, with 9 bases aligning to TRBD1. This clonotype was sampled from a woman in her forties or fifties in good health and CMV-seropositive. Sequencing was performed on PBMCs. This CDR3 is CASSLTGGADTQYF. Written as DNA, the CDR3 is TGTGCCAGCAGCCTGACAGGGGGGGCAGATACGCAGTATTTT.